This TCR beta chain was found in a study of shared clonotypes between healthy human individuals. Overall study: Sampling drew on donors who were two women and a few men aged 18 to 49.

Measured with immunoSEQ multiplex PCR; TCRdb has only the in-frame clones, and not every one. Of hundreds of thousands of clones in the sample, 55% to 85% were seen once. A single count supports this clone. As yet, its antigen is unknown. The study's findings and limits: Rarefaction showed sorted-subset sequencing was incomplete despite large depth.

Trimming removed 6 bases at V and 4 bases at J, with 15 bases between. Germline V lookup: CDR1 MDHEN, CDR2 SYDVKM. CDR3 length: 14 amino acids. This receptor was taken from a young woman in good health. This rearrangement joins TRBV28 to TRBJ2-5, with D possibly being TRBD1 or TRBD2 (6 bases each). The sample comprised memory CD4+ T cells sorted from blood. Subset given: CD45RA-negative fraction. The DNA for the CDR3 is TGTGCCAGCAGAGAGACACAGGGAGGAGAGACCCAGTACTTC. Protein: CASRETQGGETQYF.